This is a list of T cell receptor beta chains from one sample in a study of vaccination and CD4 T cells after COVID-19. Via MiXCR, TCRdb re-called the PCR reads, giving one row per CDR3 protein. This sample has tens of thousands of distinct CDR3 sequences, with around half found just once. Their cognate antigens are unknown. Source: CD4+ T cells from blood, cultured in vitro, taken before SARS-CoV-2 vaccination. The source is a human donor who received a COVID-19 vaccine. The CDR3 runs from the conserved cysteine through the conserved F or W. D genes are given only for firm matches. Some rows have no size entry. The others give once, few or many, or a class for an expanded clone.

D: -
V: TRBV7-6
size: few
J: TRBJ1-6
CDR3: CASSPGGSYNSPLHF
DNA: TGTGCCAGCAGCCCGGGGGGGTCCTATAATTCACCCCTCCACTTT

D: -
V: TRBV7-9
size: -
J: TRBJ1-1
CDR3: CASSFSGAMNTEAFF
DNA: TGTGCCAGCAGCTTCTCAGGGGCGATGAACACTGAAGCTTTCTTT

D: -
V: TRBV10-3
size: few
J: TRBJ1-2
CDR3: CAISPTENYGYTF
DNA: TGTGCCATCAGTCCTACAGAAAACTATGGCTACACCTTC

D: TRBD1
V: TRBV20-1
size: -
J: TRBJ1-2
CDR3: CSAPMTGGNGYTF
DNA: TGCAGTGCGCCGATGACAGGGGGCAATGGCTACACCTTC

D: -
V: TRBV7-8
size: -
J: TRBJ1-4
CDR3: CASSLSREEGEKLFF
DNA: TGTGCCAGCAGCTTATCTCGGGAGGAAGGTGAAAAACTGTTTTTT

D: -
V: TRBV6-1
size: -
J: TRBJ1-5
CDR3: CASNRRQGGGQPQHF
DNA: TGTGCCAGCAACCGAAGGCAGGGAGGAGGTCAGCCCCAGCATTTT

D: -
V: TRBV19
size: once
J: TRBJ2-5
CDR3: CASSMDQETQYF
DNA: TGTGCCAGTAGTATGGACCAAGAGACCCAGTACTTC

D: TRBD1
V: TRBV7-2
size: few
J: TRBJ2-5
CDR3: CASSPSGTGGGETQYF
DNA: TGTGCCAGCAGCCCGTCCGGGACAGGGGGAGGAGAGACCCAGTACTTC

D: TRBD1
V: TRBV20-1
size: -
J: TRBJ1-2
CDR3: CSVTRGQGNYGYTF
DNA: TGCAGTGTCACGAGGGGACAGGGGAACTATGGCTACACCTTC

D: -
V: TRBV5-3
size: -
J: TRBJ1-1
CDR3: CASSLNLPRKGQHRAMNTEAFF
DNA: TGTGCCAGCAGCTTGAACCTTCCTCGTAAAGGACAACATAGAGCAATGAACACTGAAGCTTTCTTT

D: -
V: TRBV7-9
size: few
J: TRBJ1-2
CDR3: CASSLVQAAGVTF
DNA: TGTGCCAGCAGCTTGGTCCAGGCCGCAGGGGTCACCTTC

D: -
V: TRBV6-1
size: few
J: TRBJ2-2
CDR3: CASSSVPVSGSGELFF
DNA: TGTGCCAGCAGCTCCGTGCCGGTTTCGGGATCCGGGGAGCTGTTTTTT

D: -
V: TRBV6-1
size: -
J: TRBJ1-2
CDR3: CASRGAGELYGYTF
DNA: TGTGCCAGCAGGGGGGCAGGGGAATTGTATGGCTACACCTTC

D: -
V: TRBV9
size: -
J: TRBJ1-2
CDR3: CASSVGWGGVDGYTF
DNA: TGTGCCAGCAGCGTAGGTTGGGGGGGAGTGGATGGCTACACCTTC

D: -
V: TRBV5-6
size: -
J: TRBJ1-1
CDR3: CASSFDGGDTEAFF
DNA: TGTGCCAGCAGCTTCGACGGCGGGGACACTGAAGCTTTCTTT

D: TRBD2
V: TRBV20-1
size: -
J: TRBJ2-3
CDR3: CSASPGLVPDTQYF
DNA: TGCAGTGCTAGTCCAGGACTAGTTCCAGATACGCAGTATTTT

D: -
V: TRBV7-2
size: few
J: TRBJ1-4
CDR3: CATGVLWGEKLFF
DNA: TGTGCCACCGGGGTCCTCTGGGGCGAAAAACTGTTTTTT

D: -
V: TRBV7-8
size: few
J: TRBJ1-1
CDR3: CASSLVGLAGRSTEAFF
DNA: TGTGCCAGCAGCTTAGTAGGGTTGGCAGGTAGAAGCACTGAAGCTTTCTTT

D: -
V: TRBV5-4
size: -
J: TRBJ2-5
CDR3: CASSSQNQETQYF
DNA: TGTGCCAGCAGCTCTCAGAACCAAGAGACCCAGTACTTC

D: -
V: TRBV19
size: few
J: TRBJ2-2
CDR3: CASSTGPSELFF
DNA: TGTGCCAGTAGTACTGGGCCCTCAGAGCTGTTTTTT

D: -
V: TRBV12-3/TRBV12-4
size: -
J: TRBJ2-7
CDR3: CASSFGQGRNEQYF
DNA: TGTGCCAGCAGTTTTGGGCAGGGGAGGAACGAGCAGTACTTC

D: -
V: TRBV7-2
size: -
J: TRBJ1-4
CDR3: CASSSSGTSEKLFF
DNA: TGTGCCAGCAGCTCCTCCGGGACAAGCGAAAAACTGTTTTTT

D: -
V: TRBV7-2
size: -
J: TRBJ2-7
CDR3: CASSIRSQAPYEQYF
DNA: TGTGCCAGCAGCATAAGAAGTCAGGCACCCTACGAGCAGTACTTC

D: TRBD1
V: TRBV7-9
size: -
J: TRBJ1-5
CDR3: CASSLGAGQVGNQPQHF
DNA: TGTGCCAGCAGCTTAGGGGCGGGACAGGTCGGCAATCAGCCCCAGCATTTT

D: -
V: TRBV2
size: -
J: TRBJ1-1
CDR3: CASRIDTNTEAFF
DNA: TGTGCCAGCAGGATAGACACTAACACTGAAGCTTTCTTT

D: -
V: TRBV20-1
size: -
J: TRBJ1-4
CDR3: CSARDYPGATNEKLFF
DNA: TGCAGTGCTAGAGATTACCCGGGAGCAACTAATGAAAAACTGTTTTTT

D: -
V: TRBV24-1
size: -
J: TRBJ2-5
CDR3: CATSDFQGPGTETQYF
DNA: TGTGCCACCAGTGATTTTCAGGGCCCGGGTACGGAGACCCAGTACTTC